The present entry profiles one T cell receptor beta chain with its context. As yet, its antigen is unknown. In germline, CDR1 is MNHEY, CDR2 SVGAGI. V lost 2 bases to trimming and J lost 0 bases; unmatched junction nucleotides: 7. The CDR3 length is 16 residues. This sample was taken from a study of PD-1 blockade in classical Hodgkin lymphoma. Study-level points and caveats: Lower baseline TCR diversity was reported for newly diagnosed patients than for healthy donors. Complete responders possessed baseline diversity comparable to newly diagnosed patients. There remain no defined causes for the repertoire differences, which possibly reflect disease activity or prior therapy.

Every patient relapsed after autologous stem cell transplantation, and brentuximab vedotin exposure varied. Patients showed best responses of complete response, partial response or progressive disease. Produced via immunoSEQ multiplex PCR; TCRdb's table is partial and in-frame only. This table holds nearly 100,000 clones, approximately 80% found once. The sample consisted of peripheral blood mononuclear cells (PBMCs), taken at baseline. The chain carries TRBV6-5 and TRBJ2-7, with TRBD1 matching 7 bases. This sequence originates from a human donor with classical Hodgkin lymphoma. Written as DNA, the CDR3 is TGTGCCAGCAGTTACGCCATGACAGGGCGCTCCTACGAGCAGTACTTC. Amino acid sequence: CASSYAMTGRSYEQYF.